The clone carrying this T cell receptor beta chain was seen a handful of times. Its antigen is not identified. This entry is derived from a study of T cells in Graves' hyperthyroidism and ophthalmopathy. Notes on the study in general: From stable hyperthyroidism, ophthalmopathy was set apart by a 13 V-J model.

RNA transcripts provided the source from which TCR beta CDR3 regions were amplified. The HTBI primer set served for first-round RT-PCR of the TCR CDR3. TCRdb ran MiXCR on the multiplex PCR reads and lists one entry per CDR3 protein. Seen here are about 690,000 distinct CDR3 sequences, about 18% observed once, and the top ten hold about a sixth. Germline lookup yields CDR1 SGHDN and CDR2 FVKESK. V lost 4 bases to trimming and J lost 2 bases, with 16 bases between them. There are 16 residues in the CDR3. Absence of ophthalmopathy progression within 18 months defined stable Graves' hyperthyroidism. Patients aged 18 to 65 with hyperthyroidism were newly diagnosed, with duration under 2 months. PBMCs were obtained from 10 ml fresh peripheral blood.

This sequence originates from a middle-aged man with Graves' hyperthyroidism. The sequencing sample was made of blood. The rearrangement uses TRBV14 and TRBJ2-3; D possibly corresponds to TRBD2 (5 bases). DNA for the CDR3: TGTGCCAGCAGCCCTTGGGCGGGCCCCGTCACAGATACGCAGTATTTT. It specifies CASSPWAGPVTDTQYF. Looking up the rest from reference TRBV14 and TRBJ2-3 gives the full variable domain: EAGVTQFPSHSVIEKGQTVTLRCDPISGHDNLYWYRRVMGKEIKFLLHFVKESKQDESGMPNNRFLAERTGGTYSTLKVQPAELEDSGVYFCASSPWAGPVTDTQYFGPGTRLTVL.